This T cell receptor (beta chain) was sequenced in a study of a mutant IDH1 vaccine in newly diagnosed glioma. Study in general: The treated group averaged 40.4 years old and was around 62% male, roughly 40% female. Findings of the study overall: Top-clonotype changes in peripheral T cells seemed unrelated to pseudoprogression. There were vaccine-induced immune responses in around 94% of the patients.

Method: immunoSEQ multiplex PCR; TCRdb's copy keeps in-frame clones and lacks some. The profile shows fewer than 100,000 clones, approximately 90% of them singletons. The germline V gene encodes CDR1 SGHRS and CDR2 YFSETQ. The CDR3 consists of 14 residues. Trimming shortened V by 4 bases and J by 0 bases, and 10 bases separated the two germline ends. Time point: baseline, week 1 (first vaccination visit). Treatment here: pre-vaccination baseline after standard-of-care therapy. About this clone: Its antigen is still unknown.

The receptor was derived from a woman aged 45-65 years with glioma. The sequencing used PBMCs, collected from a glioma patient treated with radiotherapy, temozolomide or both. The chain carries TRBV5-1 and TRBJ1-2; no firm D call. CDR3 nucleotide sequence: TGCGCCAGCAGCCTTGGTGGGGCTAACTATGGCTACACCTTC. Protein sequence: CASSLGGANYGYTF.